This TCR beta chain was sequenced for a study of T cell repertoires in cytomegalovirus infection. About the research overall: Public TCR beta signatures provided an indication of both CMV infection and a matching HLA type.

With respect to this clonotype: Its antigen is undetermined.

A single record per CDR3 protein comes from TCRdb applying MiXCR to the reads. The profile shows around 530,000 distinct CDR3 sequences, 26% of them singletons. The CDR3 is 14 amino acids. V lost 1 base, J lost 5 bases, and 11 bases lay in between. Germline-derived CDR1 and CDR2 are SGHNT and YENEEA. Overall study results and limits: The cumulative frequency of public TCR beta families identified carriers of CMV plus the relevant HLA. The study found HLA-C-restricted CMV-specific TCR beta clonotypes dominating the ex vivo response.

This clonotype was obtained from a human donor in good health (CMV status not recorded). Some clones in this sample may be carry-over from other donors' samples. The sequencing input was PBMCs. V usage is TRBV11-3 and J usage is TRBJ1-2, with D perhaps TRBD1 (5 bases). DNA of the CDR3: TGTGCCAGCAGCTTAGGCGGGACGGCATATGGCTACACCTTC. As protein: CASSLGGTAYGYTF.